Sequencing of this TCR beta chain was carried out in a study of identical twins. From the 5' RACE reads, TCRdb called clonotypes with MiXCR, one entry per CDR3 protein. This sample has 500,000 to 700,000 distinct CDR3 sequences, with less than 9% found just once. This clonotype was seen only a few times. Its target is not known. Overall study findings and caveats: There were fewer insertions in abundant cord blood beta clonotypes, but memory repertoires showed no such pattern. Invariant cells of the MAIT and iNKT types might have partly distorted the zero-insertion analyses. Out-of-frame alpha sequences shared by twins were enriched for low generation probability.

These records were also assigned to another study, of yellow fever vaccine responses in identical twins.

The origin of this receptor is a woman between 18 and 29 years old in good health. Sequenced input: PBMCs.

Here the CDR3 reads CSVEDRGGGNEQFF. The CDR3 bases are TGCAGCGTTGAAGATCGGGGAGGAGGAAATGAGCAGTTCTTC. J is TRBJ2-1 and V is TRBV29-1, with a tentative D call TRBD2 (6 bases). V was shortened by 0 bases and J by 7 bases, with 13 bases between the two germline ends. From germline, CDR1 is SQVTM and CDR2 ANQGSEA. The CDR3 length is 14 residues.